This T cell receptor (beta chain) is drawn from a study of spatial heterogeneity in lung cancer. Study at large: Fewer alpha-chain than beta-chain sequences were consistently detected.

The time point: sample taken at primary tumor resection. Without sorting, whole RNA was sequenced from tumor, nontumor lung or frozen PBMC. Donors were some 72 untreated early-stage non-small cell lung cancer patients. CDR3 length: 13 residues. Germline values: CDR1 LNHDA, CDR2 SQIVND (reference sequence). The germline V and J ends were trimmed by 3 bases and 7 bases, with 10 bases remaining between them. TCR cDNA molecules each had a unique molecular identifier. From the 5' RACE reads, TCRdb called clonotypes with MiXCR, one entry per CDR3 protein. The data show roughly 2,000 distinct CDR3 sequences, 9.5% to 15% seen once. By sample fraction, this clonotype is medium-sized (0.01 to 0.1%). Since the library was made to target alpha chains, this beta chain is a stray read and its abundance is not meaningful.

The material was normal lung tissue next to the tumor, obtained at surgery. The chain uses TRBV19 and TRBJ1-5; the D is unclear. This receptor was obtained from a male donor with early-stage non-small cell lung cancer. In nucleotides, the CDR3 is TGTGCCAGTAGTATGACCCGTCAACAGCCCCAGCATTTT. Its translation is CASSMTRQQPQHF.